The 20 T cell receptor beta chains given below trace back to one sample, sequenced in a study of blood T cell repertoires in COVID-19. Some clones are missing from TCRdb's copy, which holds only in-frame ones; the method was immunoSEQ multiplex PCR. The data hold 130,000 or so clones, with around 80% observed a single time. Sequenced sample: peripheral blood. The receptors were sampled from an older woman with acute or convalescent COVID-19.

The rearrangement uses TRBV13 and TRBJ1-2; weak D call: TRBD1 (6 bases). This CDR3 is 13 amino acids long. Trimming removed 5 bases from V and 2 bases from J, with 9 bases in between. The germline CDR1 and CDR2 sequences are PRHDT and FYEKMQ (reference sequence). CDR3 sequence (DNA): TGTGCCAGCAGCATCACAGGGAACTATGGCTACACCTTC. It is translated as CASSITGNYGYTF.

V is TRBV12-3 or TRBV12-4 and J is TRBJ1-1; 7 bases match TRBD1. With V trimmed by 6 bases and J by 3 bases, 4 bases remained unmatched. The CDR3 length is 13 residues. CDR3 sequence (DNA): TGTGCCAGCAGCGGAGGGGGCTACACTGAAGCTTTCTTT. Its translation: CASSGGGYTEAFF.

The chain employs TRBV4-1 and TRBJ2-6, with D maybe TRBD2 (6 bases). Trimming pared 3 bases from V and 4 bases from J, leaving 19 bases between. This CDR3 contains 18 residues. Looked up from germline, CDR1 is MGHRA and CDR2 is YSYEKL. CDR3 in DNA: TGCGCCAGCAGCCAGCCCATGCCCGGGAGAACAGGGGCCAACGTCCTGACTTTC. Encoded protein: CASSQPMPGRTGANVLTF.

This chain connects TRBV28 to TRBJ1-4, with a tentative D call TRBD1 (5 bases). CDR1 is MDHEN and CDR2 is SYDVKM in the germline V gene. This CDR3 has 14 residues. V gave up 4 bases and J gave up 6 bases, with 12 bases separating them. In nucleotides, the CDR3 is TGTGCCAGCAGTTCAGAGCAGGGTCATGAAAAACTGTTTTTT. It encodes CASSSEQGHEKLFF.

The chain employs TRBV12-3 or TRBV12-4 and TRBJ1-4; D gene unclear. The CDR3 is 11 residues long. V was trimmed by 3 bases and J by 12 bases, leaving 8 bases between them. CDR3 coding DNA: TGTGCCAGCAGTTTCCAGCGGGAACTGTTTTTT. It is translated as CASSFQRELFF.

The V call is TRBV6-5, the J call TRBJ2-1, with a possible D match to TRBD2 (5 bases). The V gene's germline CDR1 is MNHEY and CDR2 SVGAGI. The CDR3 length is 14 residues. V lost 6 bases, J lost 10 bases, and 19 bases lay in between. CDR3 in amino acids: CASSPGVRGKEQFF. The DNA of the CDR3 is TGTGCCAGCAGCCCCGGGGTTCGAGGGAAAGAGCAGTTCTTC.

This rearrangement joins TRBV11-2 to TRBJ1-1; D perhaps matches TRBD1 (5 bases). V lost 2 bases, J lost 1 base, and 8 bases lay in between. CDR3 size: 14 residues. Germline CDR1 reads SGHAT; CDR2 reads FQNNGV. The CDR3 reads CASSLYQGNTEAFF. The CDR3 region has the DNA TGTGCCAGCAGCTTATACCAGGGGAACACTGAAGCTTTCTTT.

The gene calls are TRBV7-3 and TRBJ1-2; 8 bases fit TRBD1. V lost 2 bases and J lost 8; bases outside the gene matches: 7. The CDR3 length is 14 residues. Germline V lookup: CDR1 SGHTA, CDR2 FQGTGA. CDR3 nucleotide sequence: TGTGCCAGCAGCTTACGAGACAGGGGAGGGGGCTACACCTTC. This sequence encodes CASSLRDRGGGYTF. The variable domain in full, completed from reference TRBV7-3 and TRBJ1-2, reads GAGVSQTPSNKVTEKGKYVELRCDPISGHTALYWYRQSLGQGPEFLIYFQGTGAADDSGLPNDRFFAVRPEGSVSTLKIQRTERGDSAVYLCASSLRDRGGGYTFGSGTRLTVV.

The chain uses TRBV5-6 and TRBJ2-7; maybe TRBD1 (6 bases). The CDR3 loop spans 14 amino acids. Germline V gene sequence: CDR1 SGHDT, CDR2 YYEEEE. The V and J ends lost 6 bases and 2 bases respectively, with 15 bases between them. In DNA, the CDR3 is TGTGCCAGCAACGACAGGACGACCCCCTACGAGCAGTACTTC. Its protein is CASNDRTTPYEQYF. The whole variable domain, remainder taken from reference TRBV5-6 and TRBJ2-7, is DAGVTQSPTHLIKTRGQQVTLRCSPKSGHDTVSWYQQALGQGPQFIFQYYEEEERQRGNFPDRFSGHQFPNYSSELNVNALLLGDSALYLCASNDRTTPYEQYFGPGTRLTVT.

In its sample, this clone was seen a few times. The rearrangement links TRBV5-6 to TRBJ1-2; TRBD1 is a possible D gene (6 bases). V was clipped by 4 bases and J by 4 bases, with 11 bases between them. Per the germline V gene, CDR1 is SGHDT and CDR2 is YYEEEE. This CDR3 has 13 amino acids. CDR3 residues: CASSDTGSYGYTF. CDR3 nucleotide sequence: TGTGCCAGCAGCGATACAGGGTCCTATGGCTACACCTTC.

The chain links TRBV7-9 to TRBJ1-6; 9 bases line up with TRBD1. The V gene end was trimmed by 1 base and the J gene end by 11 bases; junction bases not matched to a gene: 12. The CDR3 runs 17 residues. CDR1 and CDR2 (germline): SEHNR, FQNEAQ (reference sequence). Here the CDR3 reads CASSLDPRGQGRAPLHF. The CDR3 DNA reads as TGTGCCAGCAGCTTAGATCCTAGGGGACAGGGCAGGGCACCCCTCCACTTT.

V usage is TRBV18 and J usage is TRBJ1-1; possible D gene TRBD1, 6 bases. The CDR3 is 16 residues long. Germline values: CDR1 KGHSH, CDR2 LQKENI. Trimming took 0 bases from V and 8 from J, leaving 19 bases between them. The chain's CDR3 is CASSPPLVQGKSEAFF. CDR3 bases: TGTGCCAGCTCACCACCCCTGGTACAGGGAAAATCCGAAGCTTTCTTT.

The chain couples TRBV4-1 to TRBJ2-1; possibly TRBD1 for D (5 bases). CDR1 is MGHRA and CDR2 is YSYEKL in the germline V gene. V lost 0 bases to trimming and J lost 8 bases, with 20 bases between them. This CDR3 comprises 17 residues. The CDR3 DNA sequence: TGCGCCAGCAGCCAAGAGGTGAAGGGGTCCTTTAGGGATGAGCAGTTCTTC. As protein: CASSQEVKGSFRDEQFF.

With respect to this clone: The junction and the germline gene differ at one end; a read error may be behind it. The chain has TRBV18 and TRBJ1-1, with D perhaps TRBD1 (5 bases). The CDR3 is 19 amino acids. Germline CDR1 is KGHSH and CDR2 is LQKENI. CDR3 sequence: CASSPPMGGTKSDYTEAFF. In nucleotides, the CDR3 is TGTGCCAGCTCCCCACCGATGGGGGGGACGAAATCTGATTACACTGAAGCTTTCTTT.

This clone has more than one count but fewer than ten. This chain links TRBV7-2 with TRBJ1-5; D is unresolved. The V and J ends lost 3 bases and 2 bases respectively, with 5 bases between them. CDR3 length: 13 amino acids. Per the germline V gene, CDR1 is SGHTA and CDR2 is FQGNSA. In nucleotides, the CDR3 is TGTGCCAGCAGCTTCTCCGGCAATCAGCCCCAGCATTTT. Its translation is CASSFSGNQPQHF.

The rearrangement links TRBV6-5 to TRBJ1-4; a possible D gene is TRBD1 (5 bases). Germline V gene lookup returns CDR1 MNHEY and CDR2 SVGAGI. V lost 7 bases and J lost 8, with 14 bases in between. The CDR3 extends over 13 amino acids. The CDR3, as DNA: TGTGCCAGCACGTCAGGGTTTAAAGAAAAACTGTTTTTT. As protein: CASTSGFKEKLFF.

CDR3: CASSVRDRLLDYTF. CDR3 DNA: TGTGCCAGTAGTGTCCGGGACAGGCTACTCGACTACACCTTC. The chain recombines TRBV19 with TRBJ1-2; 8 bases align to TRBD1. The CDR3 runs to 14 residues. The V segment lost 5 bases and the J segment 10 bases; nucleotides outside the gene matches: 12. In germline, CDR1 is LNHDA, CDR2 SQIVND (reference sequence). Complete variable domain (other parts from reference TRBV19 and TRBJ1-2): DGGITQSPKYLFRKEGQNVTLSCEQNLNHDAMYWYRQDPGQGLRLIYYSQIVNDFQKGDIAEGYSVSREKKESFPLTVTSAQKNPTAFYLCASSVRDRLLDYTFGSGTRLTVV.

The J gene is TRBJ1-1, the V gene TRBV2; TRBD1 agrees at 9 bases. Germline CDR1 reads SNHLY; CDR2 reads FYNNEI. Germline trimming cut 7 bases from V and 5 bases from J; bases unmatched to any gene: 8. This CDR3 has 14 residues. DNA of the CDR3: TGTGCCAGCACTCAGGACAGGGGAAAAACTGAAGCTTTCTTT. Protein sequence: CASTQDRGKTEAFF. Drawing the rest from reference TRBV2 and TRBJ1-1, the complete variable domain is EPEVTQTPSHQVTQMGQEVILRCVPISNHLYFYWYRQILGQKVEFLVSFYNNEISEKSEIFDDQFSVERPDGSNFTLKIRSTKLEDSAMYFCASTQDRGKTEAFFGQGTRLTVV.

The rearrangement joins TRBV9 to TRBJ1-2; D is possibly TRBD1 (6 bases). The CDR3 has 14 residues. The V gene lost 0 bases and the J gene lost 2 bases, with 8 bases spanning the gap. In germline, CDR1 is SGDLS, CDR2 YYNGEE. CDR3 DNA sequence: TGTGCCAGCAGCGTAGGGACAGACAACTATGGCTACACCTTC. This codes for CASSVGTDNYGYTF.

The chain couples TRBV11-2 to TRBJ1-1, with a weak D call TRBD1 (5 bases). V was trimmed by 3 bases and J by 0 bases, leaving 11 bases between them. The CDR3 totals 15 residues. In germline, CDR1 is SGHAT, CDR2 FQNNGV. The CDR3 region has the DNA TGTGCCAGCAGCTTTGGGGCAGGTCTGAACACTGAAGCTTTCTTT. Translation gives CASSFGAGLNTEAFF.